Sequencing of this T cell receptor beta chain was carried out in a study of blood T cell repertoires in COVID-19. Background on the study: Spain, Italy and the United States supplied samples that represented acute and convalescent COVID-19.

The CDR3 covers 18 residues. Trimming stripped 4 bases from V and 3 bases from J, with 23 bases between. Germline V gene lookup returns CDR1 SGDLS and CDR2 YYNGEE. The protocol was immunoSEQ multiplex PCR, while the TCRdb copy is restricted to in-frame clones and leaves out a portion. The sample shows 100,000 to 150,000 clones, about 89% of them seen only once. The chain recombines TRBV9 with TRBJ1-3; D is perhaps TRBD1 (5 bases). Sequencing used peripheral blood. This TCR came from a man aged 60 to 69 with COVID-19, enrolled during active disease. The CDR3 DNA sequence: TGTGCCAGCAGCCCCGGGGGGGGTAAAGGGGCTAATGGAAACACCATATATTTT. Translation gives CASSPGGGKGANGNTIYF.